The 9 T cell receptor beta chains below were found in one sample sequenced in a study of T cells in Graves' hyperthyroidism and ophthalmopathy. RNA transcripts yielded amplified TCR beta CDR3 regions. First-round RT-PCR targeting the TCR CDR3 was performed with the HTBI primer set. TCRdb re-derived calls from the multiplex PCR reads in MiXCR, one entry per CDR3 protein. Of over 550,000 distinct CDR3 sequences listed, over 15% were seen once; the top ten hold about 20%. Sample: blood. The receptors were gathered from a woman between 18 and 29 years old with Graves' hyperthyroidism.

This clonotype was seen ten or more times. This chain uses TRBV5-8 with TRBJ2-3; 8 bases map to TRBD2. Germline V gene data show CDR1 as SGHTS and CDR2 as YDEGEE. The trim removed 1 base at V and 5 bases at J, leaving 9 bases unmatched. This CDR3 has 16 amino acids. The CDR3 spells CASSLLPGGERDTQYF. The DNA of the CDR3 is TGTGCCAGCAGCTTGTTGCCCGGGGGGGAGAGAGATACGCAGTATTTT. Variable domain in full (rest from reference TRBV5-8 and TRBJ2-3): EAGVTQSPTHLIKTRGQQATLRCSPISGHTSVYWYQQALGLGLQFLLWYDEGEERNRGNFPPRFSGRQFPNYSSELNVNALELEDSALYLCASSLLPGGERDTQYFGPGTRLTVL.

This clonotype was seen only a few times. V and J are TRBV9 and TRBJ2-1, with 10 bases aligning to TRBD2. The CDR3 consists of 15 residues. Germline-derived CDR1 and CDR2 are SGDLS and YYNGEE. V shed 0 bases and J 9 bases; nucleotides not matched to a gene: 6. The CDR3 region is CASSVVVSGRPEQFF. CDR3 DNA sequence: TGTGCCAGCAGCGTAGTTGTTAGCGGGAGGCCTGAGCAGTTCTTC.

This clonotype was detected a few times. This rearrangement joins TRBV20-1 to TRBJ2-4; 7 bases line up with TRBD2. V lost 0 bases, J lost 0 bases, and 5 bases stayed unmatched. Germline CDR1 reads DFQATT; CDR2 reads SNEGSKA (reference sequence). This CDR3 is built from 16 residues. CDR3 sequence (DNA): TGCAGTGCTAGAGATGGGGCGGGGGTAGCCAAAAACATTCAGTACTTC. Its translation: CSARDGAGVAKNIQYF.

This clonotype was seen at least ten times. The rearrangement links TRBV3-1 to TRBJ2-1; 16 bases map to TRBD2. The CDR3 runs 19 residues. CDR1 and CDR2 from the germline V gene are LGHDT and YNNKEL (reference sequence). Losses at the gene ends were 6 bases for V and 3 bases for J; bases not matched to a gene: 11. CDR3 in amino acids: CASRPGLAGGARDYNEQFF. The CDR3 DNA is TGTGCCAGCAGACCGGGACTAGCGGGAGGGGCCCGGGACTACAATGAGCAGTTCTTC.

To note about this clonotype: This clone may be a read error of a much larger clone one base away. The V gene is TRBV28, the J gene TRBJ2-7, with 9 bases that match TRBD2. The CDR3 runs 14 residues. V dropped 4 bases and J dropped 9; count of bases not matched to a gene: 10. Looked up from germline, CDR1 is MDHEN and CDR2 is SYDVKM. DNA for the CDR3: TGTGCCAGCAGTTCCTTAGCGGGAGCGGGGGGGCAGTACTTC. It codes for CASSSLAGAGGQYF.

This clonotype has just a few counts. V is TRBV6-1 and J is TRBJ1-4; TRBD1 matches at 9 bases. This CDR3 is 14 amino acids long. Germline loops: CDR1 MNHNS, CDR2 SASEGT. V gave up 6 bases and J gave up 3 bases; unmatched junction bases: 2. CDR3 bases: TGTGCCAGCAGAGGGACAGGGTCTAATGAAAAACTGTTTTTT. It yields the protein CASRGTGSNEKLFF.

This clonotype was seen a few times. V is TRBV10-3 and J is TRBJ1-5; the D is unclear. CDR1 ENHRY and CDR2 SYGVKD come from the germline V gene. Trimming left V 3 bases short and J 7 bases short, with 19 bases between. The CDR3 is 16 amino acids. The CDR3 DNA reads TGTGCCATCAGTGACCCCGATTTGAGTTTCGGGCAGCCCCAGCATTTT. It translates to CAISDPDLSFGQPQHF.

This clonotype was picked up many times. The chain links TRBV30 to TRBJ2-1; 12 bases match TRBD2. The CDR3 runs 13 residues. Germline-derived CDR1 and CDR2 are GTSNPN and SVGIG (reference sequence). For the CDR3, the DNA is TGTGGCCTACTAGCGGGAGGTAGAAATGAGCAGTTCTTC. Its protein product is CGLLAGGRNEQFF. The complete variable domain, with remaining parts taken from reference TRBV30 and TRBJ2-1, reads SQTIHQWPATLVQPVGSPLSLECTVEGTSNPNLYWYRQAAGRGLQLLFYSVGIGQISSEVPQNLSASRPQDRQFILSSKKLLLSDSGFYLCGLLAGGRNEQFFGPGTRLTVL.

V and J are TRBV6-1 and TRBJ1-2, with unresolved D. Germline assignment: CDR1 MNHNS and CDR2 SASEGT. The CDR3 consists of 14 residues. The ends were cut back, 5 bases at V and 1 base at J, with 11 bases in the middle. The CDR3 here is CASSPLSLNYGYTF. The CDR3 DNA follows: TGTGCCAGCAGTCCCCTGTCCCTTAACTATGGCTACACCTTC.